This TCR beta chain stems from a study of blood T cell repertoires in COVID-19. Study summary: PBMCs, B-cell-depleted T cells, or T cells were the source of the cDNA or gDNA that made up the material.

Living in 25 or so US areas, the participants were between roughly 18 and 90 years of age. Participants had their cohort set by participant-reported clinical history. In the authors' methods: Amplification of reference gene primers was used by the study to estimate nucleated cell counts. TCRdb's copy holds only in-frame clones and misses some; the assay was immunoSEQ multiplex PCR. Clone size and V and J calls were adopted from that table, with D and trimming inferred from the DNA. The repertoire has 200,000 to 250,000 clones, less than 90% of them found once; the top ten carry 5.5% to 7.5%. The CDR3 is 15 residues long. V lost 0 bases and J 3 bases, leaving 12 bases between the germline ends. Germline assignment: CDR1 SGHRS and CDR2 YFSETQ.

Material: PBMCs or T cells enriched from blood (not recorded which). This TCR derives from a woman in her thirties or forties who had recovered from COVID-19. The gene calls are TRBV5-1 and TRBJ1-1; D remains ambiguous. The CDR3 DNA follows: TGCGCCAGCAGCTTGGCTGGACCCGGGGACACTGAAGCTTTCTTT. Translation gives CASSLAGPGDTEAFF.